The TCR beta chain under discussion was sequenced for a study of cytomegalovirus exposure and HLA in healthy donors (dated by TCRdb to between 2016 and 2019). Regarding the study in general: An earlier analysis of 587 of the donors reported 276 Gb of sequence data and some 100 million unique TCR beta sequences from around 200 million T cells. An early release that covered roughly 600 HLA-typed donors contained about 300 gigabases of sequencing data and around 85 million unique TCR sequences. Among the roughly 410 genotyped donors, around 81% belonged to the genetic ancestry cluster associated with self-reported Caucasian donors. The study was designed to test whether signatures of past pathogen exposure could be identified by cataloging public T cell receptors. Using immunosequencing, the study profiled T cell repertoires from approximately 700 subjects and related those repertoires to cytomegalovirus serostatus. In addition to the first cohort of 650 to 800 subjects, a separate validation cohort of 120 different subjects was used. High-throughput TCR immunosequencing, statistical association of individual TCRs with disease status, and machine learning were combined to predict cytomegalovirus infection status. In a later analysis, previously published TCR beta repertoires from 600 to 850 donors were re-analyzed and high-resolution HLA genotyping was added so that TCR occurrence patterns could be studied. Rather than drawing on any new phenotypic data, the later analysis identified candidate immune exposures from TCR beta sequences and the way those sequences occurred across donors. An earlier analysis of more than 450 of the donors used high-throughput TCR beta sequencing to judge whether each TCR beta V gene segment behaved as functional or pseudogenic. Donor age, sex, ethnicity and CMV serostatus were compiled together with the repertoire data. Genome-wide SNP genotypes for about three fifths of the roughly 700 donors were used in a later genetic analysis, which treated that subset as a discovery cohort. Every discovery cohort repertoire had been produced on one sequencing platform. Class I and class II HLA loci were covered by the typing at four-digit resolution. The number of typed donors differed by locus: roughly 629-630 for A, B, C, DRB1 and DQB1; 522 for DQA1; 606 for DPA1; and 400 to 480 for DPB1. Roughly five DR-DQ haplotypes were treated as single units for association and clustering because of strong linkage in the cohort. Among a few hundred genotyped donors of the cohort, an average of about 240,000 unique TCR beta nucleotide sequences were sequenced per donor, roughly 18% of them non-productive.

Taken from the germline V gene, the CDR1 and CDR2 loops are ENHRY and SYGVKD. Trimmed from V: 0 bases; trimmed from J: 2 bases; junction bases lacking a gene match: 4. From the cysteine through the phenylalanine, the CDR3 covers 16 amino acids. The CDR3 DNA has 48 bases and is translated from base 1. Here is what the overall study found, with its caveats: The cohort was sequenced for TCR beta chains only, and without alpha or paired-chain data the features that could be detected were limited. The study gave a list of 150 to 200 TCR beta chains associated with cytomegalovirus. A further reported finding was that TCR beta sequences accurately predicted the HLA-A and HLA-B alleles for most subjects in the first cohort. Most TCR sequences were observed very rarely across donors, whereas some public TCRs were present in many individuals. A cluster of highly shared sequence variants was judged likely to represent a technical artifact of the sequencing pipeline. Presence/absence analyses assumed roughly uniform sequencing depth across donors, an assumption that may not hold. A later analysis associated roughly 17,000 TCR beta sequences with specific HLA alleles at a false discovery rate of 0.05. Because the 87-base-pair reads could not distinguish some IMGT-functional V segments, including TRBV6-2 and TRBV6-3, those segments were excluded. Correlated functional status among segregating V segments might be attributable to linkage disequilibrium, but an unknown experimental factor could not be ruled out. The earlier analysis of approximately 590 of the donors excluded some 16 rarely observed V segments, including chromosome 9 orphons, because counts were too low. In a later analysis, several top co-occurrence clusters were reported to appear linked to parvovirus B19, influenza, CMV and Epstein-Barr virus. In an earlier analysis of over 550 of the donors, most TCR beta V segments were observed in productive rearrangements about 87% or about 30% of the time, broadly matching IMGT annotations. In a later analysis, HLA-associated TCR beta chains were found to be more clonally expanded and to have lower generation probabilities than equally common non-associated chains. Immune exposure information for the cohort was limited to CMV serostatus. In a later genetic analysis, fewer N-insertions in productive TCRs were reported among donors in an Asian-associated ancestry cluster than the roughly 700-donor mean. The classifier was reported to diagnose cytomegalovirus status with high specificity and sensitivity in both the original cohort and the validation cohort. V-gene and J-gene trimming of TCR beta chains was associated with a missense DCLRE1C variant in a later genetic analysis, and the association was replicated in an independent cohort. In a later analysis, TCR association rates were found to vary across HLA loci, with the most associated TCRs seen for DRB1 alleles and the fewest for HLA-C alleles. Assigning TCR associations to individual alleles was difficult when HLA alleles, especially DR and DQ, strongly co-occurred. A few of the identified cytomegalovirus-associated TCR beta chains were confirmed in vitro to be specific for cytomegalovirus antigens. In a later analysis, most CMV-associated TCR beta chains were found to appear HLA-restricted, with HLA associations seemingly driven largely by CMV exposure. The authors suggested that the approach could potentially be generalized to other disease states and immunological phenotypes. Because HLA typing was unavailable for some donors at each locus, only the typed subset was used in association tests.

In this sample, this clone turned up a few times. The specificity of this receptor is unknown. No base qualities exist here, and no much larger clone lies one base off it. In total, just over 650 healthy bone marrow donors made up the cohort. All cohort members were sampled while nominally healthy, although unrecorded immune exposures were likely present. The donor was CMV seropositive and belonged to the group of 250 to 300 seropositive cohort members. A peripheral blood sample was collected from each donor, and TCR beta sequencing was performed on peripheral blood mononuclear cells. The Qiagen DNeasy Blood Extraction Kit was used to extract genomic DNA from the blood cell samples. Library preparation was by the immunoSEQ multiplex PCR assay. For the multiplex PCR, a mixture combining 60 forward primers for TCR Vbeta segments and 13 reverse primers for TCR Jbeta segments was used. The CDR3 region of rearranged TCR beta genes was amplified from genomic DNA with a multiplex PCR assay. The Illumina HiSeq System was used to sequence the amplified TCR beta libraries as 87-base-pair reads. As for the original processing: A later analysis tallied 75 million to 95 million unique TCR beta chains across the 610 or so repertoires, and around 9.9 million of those chains were shared by two or more donors. Raw reads were error-corrected and collapsed into unique sequences with a nearest-neighbor algorithm that merged closely related sequences to remove PCR and sequencing errors. CDR3 sequences were aligned to IMGT reference sequences to assign V, D and J gene segments. For a sequence to be retained, a match of at least six nucleotides was required to both a V gene segment and a J gene segment. A rearrangement counted as productive if the CDR3 had no stop codons and remained in frame with V and J, and every other rearrangement counted as non-productive. CDR3 was defined according to IMGT convention as the region running from the second conserved V-encoded cysteine to the conserved J-encoded phenylalanine. The earlier analysis of roughly 590 of the donors excluded any sequence lacking an unambiguous match to a single V gene segment. In an earlier analysis of approximately 500 of the donors, a V segment was called functional when productive rearrangements were above 56.7%, and segregating when the standard deviation between donors exceeded 5%. A statistical classification framework was built to diagnose cytomegalovirus status from the catalog of TCR beta chain sequences. V and J gene assignment, in a later analysis, came from comparing TCR nucleotide sequences with IMGT/GENE-DB human TR gene sequences. A later analysis assigned CDR3 sequences and most-parsimonious VDJ recombination scenarios with the TCRdist pipeline. In a later analysis, each TCR beta chain was defined by its CDR3 amino acid sequence together with its V-gene family, and reads lacking a unique V-gene family were excluded. A later analysis removed 592 highly shared, low-generation-probability nucleotide sequences to deal with suspected cross-contamination and a sequencing artifact. In a later analysis, a clonal expansion index for each public chain was calculated from normalized within-repertoire ranks of inferred template counts. A later analysis computed generation probabilities with a VDJ recombination model fitted to out-of-frame rearrangements, and checked the results against IGoR. In a later analysis, hypergeometric tests were used to score TCR-TCR, TCR-HLA and TCR-CMV co-occurrence, with a repertoire-size bias correction applied to TCR pairs. In a later analysis, false discovery rates were estimated by permuting HLA or CMV assignments 20 times. In a later analysis, co-occurring TCRs were grouped with DBSCAN, and TCRdist sequence similarity was added when clustering was performed within HLA-allele-positive subsets. Repertoires with fewer than 30,000 or more than 120,000 public chains were left out of co-occurrence clustering, as were a handful of repertoires with anomalous nucleotide sharing. The source is immuneACCESS, and TCRdb retained only in-frame sequences with V and J called. Part of the clones is not carried over; for the studies checked, unresolved V genes explain less than half of this, and the remainder is unexplained. That table furnishes V, J and clone size, whereas the DNA furnished D and trimming. The sample yields roughly 120,000 clones; roughly four fifths were counted once. The ten largest clones capture approximately 10% of the sample.

The clonotype was recovered from a male donor in good health and CMV-seropositive. The chain joins TRBV10-3 to TRBJ2-3, with 8 middle bases fitting TRBD1. The sample was PBMCs. The CDR3 region reads CAISESDRGYTDTQYF. The DNA sequence is given as TGTGCCATCAGTGAGTCCGACAGGGGATACACAGATACGCAGTATTTT.